Each of the 11 T cell receptor beta chains below was sequenced from the same sample in a study of shared clonotypes between healthy human individuals. The table came from immunoSEQ multiplex PCR; TCRdb's copy has only in-frame clones and leaves some out. The data hold approximately 2.1 million clones, with approximately 95% observed a single time. Sequenced: naive CD4+ T cells from PBMCs. Noted subset: CD45RA+ positively selected. The origin of the receptors is a young man in good health. Some clones in this sample may be carry-over from other donors' samples.

The chain has TRBV15 and TRBJ1-5, with 8 bases matching TRBD1. The CDR3 has 16 residues. Germline trimming cut 0 bases from V and 1 base from J; bases unmatched to any gene: 2. CDR1 and CDR2 from the germline V gene are LNHNV and YYDKDF (reference sequence). CDR3 DNA sequence: TGTGCCACCAGCAGAGAAGGACAGGGAAGCAATCAGCCCCAGCATTTT. Its translation: CATSREGQGSNQPQHF.

The V gene is TRBV6-5, the J gene TRBJ2-2; D unresolved. Trimming took 5 bases from V and 1 from J, leaving 5 bases between them. The V gene's germline CDR1 is MNHEY and CDR2 SVGAGI. This CDR3 has 13 residues. CDR3 sequence (DNA): TGTGCCAGCAGTGGGCAGAACACCGGGGAGCTGTTTTTT. Translating it yields CASSGQNTGELFF.

The genes are TRBV4-1 and TRBJ2-5; 8 positions match TRBD2. CDR3 length equals 16 residues. The J segment lost 1 base and the V segment lost 0 bases, leaving 4 bases of the junction unmatched. Looked up from germline, CDR1 is MGHRA and CDR2 is YSYEKL. The CDR3 reads CASSQDRGGVQETQYF. DNA for the CDR3: TGCGCCAGCAGCCAAGATCGGGGGGGCGTCCAAGAGACCCAGTACTTC.

The chain joins TRBV30 to TRBJ1-5; no clear D. V was clipped by 0 bases and J by 0 bases, with 9 bases between them. The CDR3 extends over 15 amino acids. Per germline, CDR1 GTSNPN and CDR2 SVGIG (reference sequence). CDR3 in amino acids: CAWSVGRNSNQPQHF. The CDR3 nucleotides are TGTGCCTGGAGTGTAGGCAGGAATAGCAATCAGCCCCAGCATTTT.

The V call is TRBV5-6, the J call TRBJ1-1; D possibly corresponds to TRBD1 (5 bases). V lost 1 base and J 2 bases, leaving 15 bases between the germline ends. There are 16 residues in the CDR3. The germline CDR1 and CDR2 sequences are SGHDT and YYEEEE. Here the CDR3 reads CASSLFWGASNTEAFF. The CDR3 nucleotides are TGTGCCAGCAGCTTGTTTTGGGGCGCCAGCAACACTGAAGCTTTCTTT.

This clone was seen just once. The CDR3, as DNA: TGTGCCAGCAGCTTAACCGGGCCGGGACCATACGAGCAGTACTTC. This sequence encodes CASSLTGPGPYEQYF. The chain links TRBV7-3 to TRBJ2-7; D is tentatively TRBD1 or TRBD2 (5 bases each). The CDR3 has 15 residues. V lost 0 bases and J lost 4, with 13 bases in between. Germline assignment: CDR1 SGHTA and CDR2 FQGTGA.

V is TRBV29-1 and J is TRBJ2-2; 7 bases match TRBD1. Germline loops: CDR1 SQVTM, CDR2 ANQGSEA. The CDR3 length is 16 residues. Trimming cost V 6 bases and J 3 bases; bases outside gene matches: 13. CDR3 sequence reads: CSVRAGQVRDTGELFF. The CDR3 coding sequence is TGCAGCGTGCGCGCCGGACAGGTTAGGGACACCGGGGAGCTGTTTTTT.

Notes on this clone: Other DNA sequences in this sample translate to the same CDR3. The V gene is TRBV11-2, the J gene TRBJ2-3; 11 nucleotides align to TRBD2. This CDR3 has 16 residues. Germline V gene lookup returns CDR1 SGHAT and CDR2 FQNNGV. V lost 4 bases and J lost 0; bases outside the gene matches: 3. CDR3 residues: CASSSRLAGSTDTQYF. The CDR3 DNA sequence: TGTGCCAGCAGCTCAAGACTAGCGGGGAGCACAGATACGCAGTATTTT. The entire variable domain, with the rest obtained from reference TRBV11-2 and TRBJ2-3, is as follows: EAGVAQSPRYKIIEKRQSVAFWCNPISGHATLYWYQQILGQGPKLLIQFQNNGVVDDSQLPKDRFSAERLKGVDSTLKIQPAKLEDSAVYLCASSSRLAGSTDTQYFGPGTRLTVL.

The CDR3 reads CASSPRTVRGSALHF. CDR3 in DNA: TGTGCCAGCAGCCCACGGACAGTCCGGGGATCAGCCCTCCACTTT. The genes are TRBV11-2 and TRBJ1-6, with D perhaps TRBD1 (6 bases). Germline V gives CDR1 SGHAT, CDR2 FQNNGV. V was pared by 5 bases and J by 14 bases, with 22 bases between. The CDR3 is made up of 15 amino acids.

This chain links TRBV2 with TRBJ2-6, with D perhaps matching TRBD2 (5 bases). The length of the CDR3 is 16 residues. V was shortened by 6 bases and J by 2 bases, with 14 bases between the two germline ends. Germline CDR1 and CDR2: SNHLY and FYNNEI. CDR3 sequence reads: CASSETEVAGANVLTF. In nucleotides, the CDR3 is TGTGCCAGCAGCGAGACGGAGGTTGCTGGGGCCAACGTCCTGACTTTC.

Concerning this clone: This sample includes further DNA sequences coding for the same CDR3. The chain joins TRBV4-1 to TRBJ2-3, with TRBD2 identical over 8 bases. The ends lost 0 bases at V and 2 bases at J; junction bases unmatched: 4. The CDR3 has 16 amino acids. CDR1 and CDR2 from the germline V gene are MGHRA and YSYEKL. The CDR3 bases are TGCGCCAGCAGCCAAGAGCTAGCGGGCTACACAGATACGCAGTATTTT. Amino acids: CASSQELAGYTDTQYF.